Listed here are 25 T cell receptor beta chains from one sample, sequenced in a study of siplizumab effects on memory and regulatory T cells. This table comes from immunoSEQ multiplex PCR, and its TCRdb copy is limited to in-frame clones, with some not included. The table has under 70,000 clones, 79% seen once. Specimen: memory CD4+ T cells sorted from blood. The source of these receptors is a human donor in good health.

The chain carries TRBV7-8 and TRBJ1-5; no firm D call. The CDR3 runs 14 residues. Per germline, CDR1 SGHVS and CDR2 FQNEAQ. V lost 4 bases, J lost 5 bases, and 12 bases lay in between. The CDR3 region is CASSSNGRDQPQHF. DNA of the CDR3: TGTGCCAGCAGCTCGAATGGACGGGATCAGCCCCAGCATTTT.

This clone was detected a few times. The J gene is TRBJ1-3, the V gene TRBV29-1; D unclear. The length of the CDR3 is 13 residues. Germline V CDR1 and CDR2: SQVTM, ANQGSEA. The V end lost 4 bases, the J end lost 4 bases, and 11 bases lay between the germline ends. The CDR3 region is CSVGLGSGNTIYF. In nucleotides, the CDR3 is TGCAGCGTTGGTCTGGGTTCAGGAAACACCATATATTTT.

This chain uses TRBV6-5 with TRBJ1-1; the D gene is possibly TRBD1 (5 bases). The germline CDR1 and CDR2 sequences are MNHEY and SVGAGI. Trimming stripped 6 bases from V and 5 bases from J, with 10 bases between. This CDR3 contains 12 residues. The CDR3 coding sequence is TGTGCCAGCAGCGGGGGGGGGACTGAAGCTTTCTTT. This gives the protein CASSGGGTEAFF.

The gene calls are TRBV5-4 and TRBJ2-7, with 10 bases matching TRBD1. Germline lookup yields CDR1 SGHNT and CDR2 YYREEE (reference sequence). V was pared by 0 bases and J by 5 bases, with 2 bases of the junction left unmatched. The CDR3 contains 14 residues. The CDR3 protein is CASSLVDRGHEQYF. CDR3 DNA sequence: TGTGCCAGCAGCTTGGTCGACAGGGGGCACGAGCAGTACTTC.

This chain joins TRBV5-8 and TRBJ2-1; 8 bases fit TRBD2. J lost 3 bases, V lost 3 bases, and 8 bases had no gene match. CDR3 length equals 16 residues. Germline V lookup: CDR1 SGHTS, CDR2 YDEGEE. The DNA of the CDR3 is TGTGCCAGCAGCTCGTTAGTAGCGGGACACTACAATGAGCAGTTCTTC. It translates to CASSSLVAGHYNEQFF.

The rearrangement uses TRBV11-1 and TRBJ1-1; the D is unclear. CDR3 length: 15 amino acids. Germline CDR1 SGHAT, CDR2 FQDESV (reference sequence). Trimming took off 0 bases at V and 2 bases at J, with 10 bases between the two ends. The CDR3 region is CASSLAGRANTEAFF. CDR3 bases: TGTGCCAGCAGCTTAGCGGGAAGGGCCAACACTGAAGCTTTCTTT.

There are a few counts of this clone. CDR3 sequence (DNA): TGTGCCAGCAGCCCGAGGGCGGGGGGGACCTACAATGAGCAGTTCTTC. As protein: CASSPRAGGTYNEQFF. The V gene is TRBV7-2, the J gene TRBJ2-1; 9 bases align to TRBD2. CDR1 and CDR2 from the germline V gene are SGHTA and FQGNSA. The CDR3 spans 16 residues. V lost 5 bases to trimming and J lost 2 bases; unmatched junction nucleotides: 7.

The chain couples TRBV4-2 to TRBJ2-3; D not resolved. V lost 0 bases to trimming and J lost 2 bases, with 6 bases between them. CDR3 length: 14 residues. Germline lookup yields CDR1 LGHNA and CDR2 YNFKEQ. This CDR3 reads CASSQDRFTDTQYF. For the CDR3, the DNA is TGTGCCAGCAGCCAAGATCGGTTCACAGATACGCAGTATTTT.

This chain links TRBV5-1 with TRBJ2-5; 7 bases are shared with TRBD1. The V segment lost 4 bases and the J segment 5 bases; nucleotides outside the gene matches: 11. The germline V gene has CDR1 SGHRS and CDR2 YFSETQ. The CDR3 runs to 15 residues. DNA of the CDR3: TGCGCCAGCAGCCTGGGACAGAGCCAGTCGGAGACCCAGTACTTC. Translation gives CASSLGQSQSETQYF.

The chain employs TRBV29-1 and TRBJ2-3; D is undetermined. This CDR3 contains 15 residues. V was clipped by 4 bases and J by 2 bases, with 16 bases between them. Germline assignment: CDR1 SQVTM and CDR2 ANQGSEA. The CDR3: CSVGLRVSVTDTQYF. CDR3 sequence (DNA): TGCAGCGTTGGGTTGCGAGTCAGCGTCACAGATACGCAGTATTTT.

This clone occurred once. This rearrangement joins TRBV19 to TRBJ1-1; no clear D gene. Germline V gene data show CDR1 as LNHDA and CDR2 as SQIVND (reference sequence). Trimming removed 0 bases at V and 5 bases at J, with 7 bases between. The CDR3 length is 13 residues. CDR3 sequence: CASSIEQRTEAFF. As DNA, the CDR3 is TGTGCCAGTAGTATAGAACAGAGGACTGAAGCTTTCTTT.

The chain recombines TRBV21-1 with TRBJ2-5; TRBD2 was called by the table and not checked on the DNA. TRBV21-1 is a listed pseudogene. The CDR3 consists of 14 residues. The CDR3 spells CASSLPGLGETQYF. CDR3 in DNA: TGTGCCAGCAGCCTACCGGGACTAGGGGAGACCCAGTACTTC.

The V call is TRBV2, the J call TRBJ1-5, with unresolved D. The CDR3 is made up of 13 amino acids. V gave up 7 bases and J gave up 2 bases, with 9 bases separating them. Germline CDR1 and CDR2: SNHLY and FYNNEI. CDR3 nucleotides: TGTGCCAGCATGGCAGAAGGCAATCAGCCCCAGCATTTT. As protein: CASMAEGNQPQHF.

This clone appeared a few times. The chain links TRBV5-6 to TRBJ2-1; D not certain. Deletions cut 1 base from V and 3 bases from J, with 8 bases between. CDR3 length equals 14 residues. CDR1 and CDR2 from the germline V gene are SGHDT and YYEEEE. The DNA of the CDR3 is TGTGCCAGCAGCTTGTGGGTCGTCTACAATGAGCAGTTCTTC. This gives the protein CASSLWVVYNEQFF.

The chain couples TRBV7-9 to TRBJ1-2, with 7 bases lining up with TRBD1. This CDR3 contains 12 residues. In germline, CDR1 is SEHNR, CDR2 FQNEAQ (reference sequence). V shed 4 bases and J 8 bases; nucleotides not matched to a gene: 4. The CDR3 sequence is CASSSTGNGYTF. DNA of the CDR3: TGTGCCAGCAGCTCGACAGGGAACGGCTACACCTTC.

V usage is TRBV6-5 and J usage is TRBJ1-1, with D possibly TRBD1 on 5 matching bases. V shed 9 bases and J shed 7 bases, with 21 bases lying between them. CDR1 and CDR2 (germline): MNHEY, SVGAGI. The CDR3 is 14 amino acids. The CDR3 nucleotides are TGTGCCAGTCTAGAGCGGGGGGGAAGGGGTGAAGCTTTCTTT. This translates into CASLERGGRGEAFF.

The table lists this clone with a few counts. CDR3 nucleotide sequence: TGTGCCAGCTCACCGGGACAGGGGAACACTGAAGCTTTCTTT. Its protein is CASSPGQGNTEAFF. V is TRBV18 and J is TRBJ1-1; 9 bases are shared with TRBD1. Looked up from germline, CDR1 is KGHSH and CDR2 is LQKENI. This CDR3 is built from 14 residues. Losses at the gene ends were 3 bases for V and 1 base for J; bases not matched to a gene: 0.

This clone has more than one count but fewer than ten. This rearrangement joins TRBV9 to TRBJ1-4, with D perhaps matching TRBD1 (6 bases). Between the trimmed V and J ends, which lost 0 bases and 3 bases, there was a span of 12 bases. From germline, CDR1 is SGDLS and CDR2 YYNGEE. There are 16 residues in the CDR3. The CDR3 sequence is CASSVGLGQSNEKLFF. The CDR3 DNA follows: TGTGCCAGCAGCGTAGGCCTCGGACAGTCTAATGAAAAACTGTTTTTT.

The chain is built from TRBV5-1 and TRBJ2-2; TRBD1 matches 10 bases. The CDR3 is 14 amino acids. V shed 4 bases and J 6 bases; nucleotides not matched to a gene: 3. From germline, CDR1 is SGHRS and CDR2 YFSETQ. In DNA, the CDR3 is TGCGCCAGCAGCGGGACAGGGGAGGCCGGGGAGCTGTTTTTT. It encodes CASSGTGEAGELFF.

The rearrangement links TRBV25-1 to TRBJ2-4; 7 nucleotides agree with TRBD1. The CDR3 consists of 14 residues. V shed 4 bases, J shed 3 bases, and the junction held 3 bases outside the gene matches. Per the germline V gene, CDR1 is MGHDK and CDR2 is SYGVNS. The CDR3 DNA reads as TGTGCCAGCAGTGCTCCAGGGGGCAAAAACATTCAGTACTTC. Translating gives CASSAPGGKNIQYF.

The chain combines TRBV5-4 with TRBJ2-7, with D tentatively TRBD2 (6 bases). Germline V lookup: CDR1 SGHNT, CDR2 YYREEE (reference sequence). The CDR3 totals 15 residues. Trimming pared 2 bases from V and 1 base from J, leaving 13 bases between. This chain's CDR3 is CASSFRGRASYEQYF. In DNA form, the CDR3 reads TGTGCCAGCAGCTTCCGGGGGAGAGCGTCCTACGAGCAGTACTTC. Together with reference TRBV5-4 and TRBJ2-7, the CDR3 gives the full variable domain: ETGVTQSPTHLIKTRGQQVTLRCSSQSGHNTVSWYQQALGQGPQFIFQYYREEENGRGNFPPRFSGLQFPNYSSELNVNALELDDSALYLCASSFRGRASYEQYFGPGTRLTVT.

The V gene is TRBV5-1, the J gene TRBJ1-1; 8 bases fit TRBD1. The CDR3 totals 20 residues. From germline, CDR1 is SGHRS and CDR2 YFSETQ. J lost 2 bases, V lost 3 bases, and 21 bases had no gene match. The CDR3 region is CASSYSRGGRGLLGNTEAFF. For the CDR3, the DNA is TGCGCCAGCAGCTACTCCCGAGGGGGCAGGGGGCTTTTGGGAAACACTGAAGCTTTCTTT.

The CDR3, as DNA: TGTGCCTGGAGCGCGGGGACACCACTTAATCAGCCCCAGCATTTT. Amino acid sequence: CAWSAGTPLNQPQHF. The chain combines TRBV30 with TRBJ1-5, with D perhaps TRBD1 (6 bases). Germline V gives CDR1 GTSNPN, CDR2 SVGIG (reference sequence). The CDR3 length is 15 residues. V was trimmed by 3 bases and J by 4 bases, leaving 16 bases between them.

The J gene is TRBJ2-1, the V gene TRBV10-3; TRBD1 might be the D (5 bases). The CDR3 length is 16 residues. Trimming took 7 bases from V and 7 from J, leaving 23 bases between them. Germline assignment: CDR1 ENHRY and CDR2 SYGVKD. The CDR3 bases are TGTGCCATCACCAAGAGCCTGGCAGGGCAGGGAAATGAGCAGTTCTTC. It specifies CAITKSLAGQGNEQFF.

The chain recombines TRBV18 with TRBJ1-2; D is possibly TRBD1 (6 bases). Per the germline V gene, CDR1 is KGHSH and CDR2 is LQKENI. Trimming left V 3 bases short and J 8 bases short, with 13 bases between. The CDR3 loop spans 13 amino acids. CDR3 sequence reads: CASSPGQRDGYTF. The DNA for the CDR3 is TGTGCCAGCTCACCTGGACAGAGAGACGGCTACACCTTC.